The rows below give T cell receptor beta chains drawn from one sample of a study of Graves' ophthalmopathy and Graves' hyperthyroidism. Each CDR3 protein gets one entry after TCRdb re-called the multiplex PCR reads with MiXCR. The sample yields some 1.1 million distinct CDR3 sequences, about 38% seen once. Sequences were obtained from peripheral blood or thyroid tissue (not recorded which). The receptors come from an adult man with Graves' hyperthyroidism. Both conserved end residues are part of each CDR3. A D gene is named only where the DNA matches it firmly. The size field is filled for only some rows; it gives once, few, many or a size class.

clone_size	v_call	j_call	d_call	cdr3_aa	cdr3_nt
many	TRBV6-5	TRBJ1-4	.	CASSLYRTNEKLFF	TGTGCCAGCAGCTTATATCGAACTAATGAAAAACTGTTTTTT
once	TRBV7-8	TRBJ2-7	TRBD1	CASSSTRTGAEQYF	TGTGCCAGCAGCTCAACAAGGACAGGGGCCGAGCAGTACTTC
.	TRBV7-8	TRBJ2-2	TRBD2	CASSLTSGRSGELFF	TGTGCCAGCAGCTTGACTAGCGGGAGAAGCGGGGAGCTGTTTTTT
.	TRBV5-4	TRBJ1-1	TRBD1	CASTRTGGSEAFF	TGTGCCAGCACCCGGACAGGGGGATCTGAAGCTTTCTTT
many	TRBV10-3	TRBJ2-7	.	CAIRDSYEQYF	TGTGCCATCAGGGACAGCTACGAGCAGTACTTC
many	TRBV4-1	TRBJ2-7	.	CASSQGPHSYEQYF	TGCGCCAGCAGCCAAGGGCCGCATAGCTACGAGCAGTACTTC
few	TRBV15	TRBJ2-7	.	CATSLASYEQYF	TGTGCCACCAGCCTTGCCTCCTACGAGCAGTACTTC
few	TRBV7-9	TRBJ2-2	.	CASSRPGIANTGELFF	TGTGCCAGCAGTCGCCCCGGGATAGCGAACACCGGGGAGCTGTTTTTT
many	TRBV29-1	TRBJ2-7	.	CSVGNLYEQYF	TGCAGCGTTGGCAACTTGTACGAGCAGTACTTC
.	TRBV24-1	TRBJ1-2	.	CATSVEANYGYTF	TGTGCCACCAGCGTTGAAGCTAACTATGGCTACACCTTC
.	TRBV9	TRBJ1-1	TRBD1	CASSVYPTGGLDKNTEAFF	TGTGCCAGCAGCGTATATCCCACAGGGGGCCTCGACAAGAACACTGAAGCTTTCTTT
many	TRBV2	TRBJ2-5	.	CASSAGGGQETQYF	TGTGCCAGCAGTGCCGGGGGCGGGCAAGAGACCCAGTACTTC
few	TRBV2	TRBJ2-2	.	CASISRVNTGELFF	TGTGCCAGCATTTCGCGGGTGAACACCGGGGAGCTGTTTTTT
many	TRBV5-1	TRBJ2-7	.	CASSLGAGEQYF	TGTGCCAGCAGCTTAGGGGCGGGCGAGCAGTACTTC
few	TRBV19	TRBJ2-7	TRBD2	CASRTSGSSLYEQYF	TGTGCCAGTAGGACTAGCGGGAGTAGCCTCTACGAGCAGTACTTC
.	TRBV6-2/TRBV6-3	TRBJ1-1	.	CASSYSIERKNTEAFF	TGTGCCAGCAGTTACTCGATAGAACGGAAGAACACTGAAGCTTTCTTT
many	TRBV20-1	TRBJ2-5	TRBD1	CSAWDRVVGETQYF	TGCAGTGCTTGGGACAGGGTTGTCGGGGAGACCCAGTACTTC
many	TRBV4-1	TRBJ2-2	TRBD1	CASRPTGGSTGELFF	TGCGCCAGCAGGCCAACAGGGGGGTCCACCGGGGAGCTGTTTTTT
.	TRBV11-2	TRBJ2-7	.	CASTHDGDYEQYF	TGTGCCAGCACCCATGACGGAGACTACGAGCAGTACTTC
.	TRBV6-5	TRBJ2-5	TRBD2	CASSSPSGGEETQYF	TGTGCCAGCAGTAGCCCTAGCGGGGGGGAAGAGACCCAGTACTTC
many	TRBV29-1	TRBJ2-6	.	CSVELTGHPGANVLTF	TGCAGCGTTGAACTTACAGGGCACCCTGGGGCCAACGTCCTGACTTTC
few	TRBV11-2	TRBJ1-1	.	CASNSRGLGNTEAFF	TGTGCCAGCAATTCCAGGGGACTTGGGAACACTGAAGCTTTCTTT
many	TRBV11-2	TRBJ2-5	TRBD1	CASSPTGVGTQYF	TGTGCCAGCAGCCCAACAGGGGTGGGAACCCAGTACTTC
.	TRBV5-1	TRBJ2-2	TRBD1	CASSRTGVPGELFF	TGCGCCAGCAGCAGGACAGGGGTCCCCGGGGAGCTGTTTTTT
.	TRBV25-1	TRBJ2-5	.	CASSLPPFDPGLNRQETQYF	TGTGCCAGCAGTTTACCCCCCTTTGATCCAGGGCTTAACCGCCAAGAGACCCAGTACTTC
.	TRBV2	TRBJ1-2	.	CASSGRPGGHYGYTF	TGTGCCAGCAGTGGGAGGCCAGGAGGGCACTATGGCTACACCTTC
.	TRBV6-6	TRBJ2-7	.	CASSYLLDEQYF	TGTGCCAGCAGTTACCTCCTAGATGAGCAGTACTTC
.	TRBV11-1	TRBJ1-2	.	CASSVGGAGNGYTF	TGTGCCAGCAGCGTAGGAGGGGCTGGAAATGGCTACACCTTC
.	TRBV7-6	TRBJ2-3	TRBD2	CASSRGLAGGYDTQYF	TGTGCCAGCAGCCGGGGACTAGCGGGAGGGTATGATACGCAGTATTTT
.	TRBV12-3/TRBV12-4	TRBJ1-5	.	CASSLSVGVANQPQHF	TGTGCCAGCAGTTTAAGCGTAGGCGTAGCCAATCAGCCCCAGCATTTT
.	TRBV10-3	TRBJ2-7	TRBD1	CAISGDRGGEQYF	TGTGCCATCAGTGGTGACAGGGGAGGCGAGCAGTACTTC
many	TRBV5-1	TRBJ2-7	TRBD2	CASRRATSGNYEQYF	TGCGCCAGCAGGCGGGCGACTAGCGGCAACTACGAGCAGTACTTC
.	TRBV29-1	TRBJ1-1	.	CSSRINTEAFF	TGCAGCAGTCGCATTAACACTGAAGCTTTCTTT
many	TRBV5-1	TRBJ1-4	.	CASGRDPGEKLFF	TGCGCCAGCGGCAGGGATCCAGGTGAAAAACTGTTTTTT